Sequencing of this TCR beta chain was carried out in a study of beta chain features in type 1 diabetes. Cells sorted by CD45RO/CCR7/CD25/CD127/CD95/CD27 comprised CD4+ naive, central memory, regulatory and stem cell-like memory cells. Study-wide results and caveats: Type 1 diabetes patients had moderately but significantly shorter TCRB CDR3s in all four CD4+ subsets.

Reverse transcription of all isolated RNA meant that expressed TCRB transcripts were sequenced. Assay: immunoSEQ multiplex PCR; the TCRdb copy retains only in-frame clones and omits some. The sample includes approximately 44,000 clones, approximately 70% of them seen just once. In its sample, this clone was seen a few times. Its matching antigen is unknown. V was trimmed by 3 bases and J by 9 bases, leaving 15 bases between them. This CDR3 region has 14 residues. Germline V gene data show CDR1 as KGHSH and CDR2 as LQKENI. Sequencing was carried out using Tregs from blood. The chain uses TRBV18 and TRBJ2-1; no definite D call. This TCR was sampled from a woman under 30 with type 1 diabetes. The DNA of the CDR3 is TGTGCCAGCTCACCCACCCCTCCACCCGGTGAGCAGTTCTTC. Its translation is CASSPTPPPGEQFF.